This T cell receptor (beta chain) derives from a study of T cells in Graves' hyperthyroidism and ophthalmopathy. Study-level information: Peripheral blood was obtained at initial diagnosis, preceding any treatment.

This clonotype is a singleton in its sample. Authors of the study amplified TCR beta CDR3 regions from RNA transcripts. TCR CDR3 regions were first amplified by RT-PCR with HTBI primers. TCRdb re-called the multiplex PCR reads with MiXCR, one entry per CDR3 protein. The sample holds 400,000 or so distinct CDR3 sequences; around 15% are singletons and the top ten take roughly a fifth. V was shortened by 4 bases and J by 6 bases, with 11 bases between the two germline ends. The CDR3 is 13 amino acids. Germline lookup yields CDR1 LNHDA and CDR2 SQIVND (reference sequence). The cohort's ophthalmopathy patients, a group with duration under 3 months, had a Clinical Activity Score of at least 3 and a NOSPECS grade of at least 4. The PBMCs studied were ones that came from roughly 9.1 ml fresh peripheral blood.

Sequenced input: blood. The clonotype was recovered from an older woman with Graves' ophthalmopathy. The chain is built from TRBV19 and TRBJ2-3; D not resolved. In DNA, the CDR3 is TGTGCCAGTAGTAGCGCCCTGTTGGATACGCAGTATTTT. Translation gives CASSSALLDTQYF.